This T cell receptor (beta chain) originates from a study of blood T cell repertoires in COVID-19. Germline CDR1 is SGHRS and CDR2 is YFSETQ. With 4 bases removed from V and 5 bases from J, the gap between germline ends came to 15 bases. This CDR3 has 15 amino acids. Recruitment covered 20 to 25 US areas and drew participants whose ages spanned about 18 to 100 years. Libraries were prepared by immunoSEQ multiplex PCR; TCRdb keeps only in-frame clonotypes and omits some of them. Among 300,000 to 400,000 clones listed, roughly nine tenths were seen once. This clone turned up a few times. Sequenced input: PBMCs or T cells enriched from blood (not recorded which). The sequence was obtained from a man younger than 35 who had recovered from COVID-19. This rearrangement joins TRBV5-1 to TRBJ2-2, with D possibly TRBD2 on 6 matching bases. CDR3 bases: TGCGCCAGCAGCCGTGGGACCGCGGGGACCGGGGAGCTGTTTTTT. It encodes CASSRGTAGTGELFF. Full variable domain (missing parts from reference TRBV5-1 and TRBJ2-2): KAGVTQTPRYLIKTRGQQVTLSCSPISGHRSVSWYQQTPGQGLQFLFEYFSETQRNKGNFPGRFSGRQFSNSRSEMNVSTLELGDSALYLCASSRGTAGTGELFFGEGSRLTVL.